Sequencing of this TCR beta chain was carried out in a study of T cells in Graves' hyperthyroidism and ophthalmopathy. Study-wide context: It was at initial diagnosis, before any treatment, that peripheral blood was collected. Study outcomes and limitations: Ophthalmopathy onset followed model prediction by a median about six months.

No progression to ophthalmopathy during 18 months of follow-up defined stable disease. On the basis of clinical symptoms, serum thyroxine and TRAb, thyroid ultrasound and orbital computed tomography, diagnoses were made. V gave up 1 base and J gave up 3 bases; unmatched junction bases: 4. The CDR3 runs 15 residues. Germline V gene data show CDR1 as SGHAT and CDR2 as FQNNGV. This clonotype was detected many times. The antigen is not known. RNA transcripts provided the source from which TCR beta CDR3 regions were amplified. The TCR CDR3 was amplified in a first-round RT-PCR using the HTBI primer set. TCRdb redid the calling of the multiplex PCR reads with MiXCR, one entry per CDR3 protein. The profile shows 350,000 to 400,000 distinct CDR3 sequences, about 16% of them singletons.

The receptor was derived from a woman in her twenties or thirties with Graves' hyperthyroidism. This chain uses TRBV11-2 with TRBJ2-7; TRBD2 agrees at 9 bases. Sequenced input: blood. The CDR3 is CASSLASGTLYEQYF. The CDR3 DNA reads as TGTGCCAGCAGCTTAGCTAGCGGGACTCTCTACGAGCAGTACTTC.